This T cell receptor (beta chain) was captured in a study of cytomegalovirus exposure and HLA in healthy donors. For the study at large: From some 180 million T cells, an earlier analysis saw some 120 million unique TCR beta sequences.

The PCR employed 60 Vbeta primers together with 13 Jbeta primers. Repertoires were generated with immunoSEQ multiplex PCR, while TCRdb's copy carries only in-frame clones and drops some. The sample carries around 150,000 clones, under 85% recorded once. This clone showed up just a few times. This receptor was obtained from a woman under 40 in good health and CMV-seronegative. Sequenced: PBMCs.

The CDR3: CASSLGITDRADGYTF. CDR3 coding DNA: TGTGCCAGCAGCTTAGGTATAACAGACAGGGCGGATGGCTACACCTTC. The chain recombines TRBV7-2 with TRBJ1-2; 7 bases are a match to TRBD1. The germline V gene encodes CDR1 SGHTA and CDR2 FQGNSA. Trimming cost V 1 base and J 6 bases; bases outside gene matches: 11. There are 16 residues in the CDR3.